A single sample is the source of the 15 T cell receptor beta chains below, sequenced in a study of blood T cell repertoires in COVID-19 (dated by TCRdb to 2019 to 2021). Receptors were amplified or captured by the immunoSEQ multiplex PCR assay. TCRdb provides this immuneACCESS table in a form limited to in-frame rearrangements. Some clones are lacking; in checked studies, under half of them reflect an unresolved V gene, and why the rest are absent is not known. A total of 250,000 or so clones appear in this sample, 75% to 90% of them only once. About 4.6% of the sample lies in the top ten. Sequenced input: peripheral blood. The receptors originated from a woman aged 35 to 49 who had recovered from COVID-19.

The V call is TRBV6-5, the J call TRBJ2-7; tentatively, D is TRBD1 (6 bases). The CDR3 loop spans 15 amino acids. The germline CDR1 and CDR2 sequences are MNHEY and SVGAGI. Trimming took off 6 bases at V and 2 bases at J, with 17 bases between the two ends. CDR3 coding DNA: TGTGCCAGCAGGGGTCCAGGGGATTCTGCCTACGAGCAGTACTTC. This codes for CASRGPGDSAYEQYF.

The chain employs TRBV5-1 and TRBJ1-4; 9 bases align to TRBD1. The CDR3 sequence is 15 residues long. V gave up 3 bases and J gave up 8 bases; unmatched junction bases: 8. Germline CDR1 is SGHRS and CDR2 is YFSETQ. CDR3 protein: CASSSRTGAVEKLFF. The CDR3 bases are TGCGCCAGCAGCTCAAGGACAGGGGCGGTAGAAAAACTGTTTTTT.

This clone showed up just once. J is TRBJ2-4 and V is TRBV19, with TRBD2 matching over 12 bases. This CDR3 comprises 17 residues. The germline CDR1 and CDR2 sequences are LNHDA and SQIVND (reference sequence). With 6 bases clipped from V and 1 base from J, the junction kept 7 bases outside the gene matches. In nucleotides, the CDR3 is TGTGCCAGTAGACTAGCGGGAGGCGTCTGGGCCAAAAACATTCAGTACTTC. Amino acids: CASRLAGGVWAKNIQYF.

The chain couples TRBV18 to TRBJ1-4; 9 nucleotides line up with TRBD1. V dropped 1 base and J dropped 0; count of bases not matched to a gene: 6. The CDR3 covers 18 residues. CDR1 is KGHSH, CDR2 LQKENI, per germline. CDR3 in DNA: TGTGCCAGCTCACCACAAACAGGGGGCGCAGCAACTAATGAAAAACTGTTTTTT. Encoded protein: CASSPQTGGAATNEKLFF.

The gene calls are TRBV18 and TRBJ2-6, with D hard to call. The CDR3 runs 18 residues. V lost 3 bases to trimming and J lost 3 bases, with 18 bases between them. The germline gives CDR1 KGHSH, CDR2 LQKENI. The CDR3 sequence is CASSPQVASLFGANVLTF. As DNA, the CDR3 is TGTGCCAGCTCACCTCAAGTGGCTAGTCTCTTTGGGGCCAACGTCCTGACTTTC.

The rearrangement uses TRBV5-5 and TRBJ1-1; TRBD1 matches 10 bases. Germline CDR1 and CDR2: SGHKS and YYEKEE (reference sequence). Trimming removed 3 bases from V and 1 base from J; junction bases left unmatched: 3. This CDR3 comprises 15 residues. CDR3 DNA: TGTGCCAGCAGCTGGACAGGGGGAACGAACACTGAAGCTTTCTTT. This codes for CASSWTGGTNTEAFF.

The chain couples TRBV12-3 or TRBV12-4 to TRBJ1-6, with TRBD1 matching over 7 bases. CDR3 length equals 13 residues. Trimming cost V 5 bases and J 8 bases; bases outside gene matches: 3. Here the CDR3 reads CASSLTGYSPLHF. The CDR3 DNA follows: TGTGCCAGCAGTCTGACAGGGTATTCACCCCTCCACTTT.

This chain links TRBV7-2 with TRBJ2-3, with unresolved D. Germline lookup yields CDR1 SGHTA and CDR2 FQGNSA. Trimming shortened V by 4 bases and J by 1 base, and 6 bases separated the two germline ends. This CDR3 has 13 amino acids. The CDR3 region has the DNA TGTGCCAGCAGCTCATTTCGCACAGATACGCAGTATTTT. Residues: CASSSFRTDTQYF.

The chain is built from TRBV7-9 and TRBJ2-2, with 12 bases that match TRBD2. The V segment lost 5 bases and the J segment 1 base; nucleotides outside the gene matches: 8. Germline CDR1 SEHNR, CDR2 FQNEAQ (reference sequence). The CDR3 loop spans 18 amino acids. The CDR3 spells CASSPLWTSGMNTGELFF. The CDR3 nucleotides are TGTGCCAGCAGCCCCCTCTGGACTAGCGGGATGAACACCGGGGAGCTGTTTTTT.

This chain connects TRBV12-3 or TRBV12-4 to TRBJ1-6; D not certain. With 6 bases removed from V and 7 bases from J, the gap between germline ends came to 10 bases. This CDR3 has 13 amino acids. CDR3 region: CASSLVRNSPLHF. DNA of the CDR3: TGTGCCAGCAGCCTAGTCCGGAATTCACCCCTCCACTTT.

V and J are TRBV2 and TRBJ2-7, with 11 bases identical to TRBD2. Germline CDR1 SNHLY, CDR2 FYNNEI. After removal of 5 bases from V and 5 bases from J, the junction contained 5 bases not matched to a gene. The CDR3 spans 14 residues. The CDR3 here is CASSLLAGVNEQYF. CDR3 sequence (DNA): TGTGCCAGCAGTCTACTAGCGGGGGTAAACGAGCAGTACTTC. The variable domain in full, with the rest retrieved from reference TRBV2 and TRBJ2-7, is EPEVTQTPSHQVTQMGQEVILRCVPISNHLYFYWYRQILGQKVEFLVSFYNNEISEKSEIFDDQFSVERPDGSNFTLKIRSTKLEDSAMYFCASSLLAGVNEQYFGPGTRLTVT.

This sequence joins TRBV6-5 and TRBJ2-7, with D perhaps matching TRBD1 (6 bases). This CDR3 is built from 15 residues. CDR1 MNHEY and CDR2 SVGAGI come from the germline V gene. Trimming shortened V by 8 bases and J by 7 bases, and 24 bases separated the two germline ends. CDR3 region: CASRVLTGQGGEQYF. The DNA for the CDR3 is TGTGCCAGCCGAGTCCTTACGGGCCAAGGGGGAGAGCAGTACTTC.

The rearrangement joins TRBV4-2 to TRBJ2-5; 13 positions agree with TRBD2. Germline CDR1 and CDR2: LGHNA and YNFKEQ. This CDR3 contains 17 residues. The V segment lost 0 bases and the J segment 3 bases; nucleotides outside the gene matches: 4. CDR3: CASSQDSTSGGKETQYF. CDR3 DNA sequence: TGTGCCAGCAGCCAAGATTCGACTAGCGGGGGGAAAGAGACCCAGTACTTC.

The rearrangement links TRBV19 to TRBJ2-1; D may be TRBD2 (6 bases). V dropped 4 bases and J dropped 0 bases, with 10 bases sitting between them. CDR1 and CDR2 (germline): LNHDA, SQIVND (reference sequence). The CDR3 extends over 15 amino acids. CDR3 in DNA: TGTGCCAGTAGTACCCACGGGAGCTCCTACAATGAGCAGTTCTTC. Translated: CASSTHGSSYNEQFF.

J is TRBJ1-5 and V is TRBV10-3; a possible D gene is TRBD1 (5 bases). With 3 bases removed from V and 5 bases from J, the gap between germline ends came to 8 bases. The germline CDR1 and CDR2 sequences are ENHRY and SYGVKD. This CDR3 spans 13 amino acids. DNA of the CDR3: TGTGCCATCAGTGACAGGGCATATCAGCCCCAGCATTTT. This sequence encodes CAISDRAYQPQHF.